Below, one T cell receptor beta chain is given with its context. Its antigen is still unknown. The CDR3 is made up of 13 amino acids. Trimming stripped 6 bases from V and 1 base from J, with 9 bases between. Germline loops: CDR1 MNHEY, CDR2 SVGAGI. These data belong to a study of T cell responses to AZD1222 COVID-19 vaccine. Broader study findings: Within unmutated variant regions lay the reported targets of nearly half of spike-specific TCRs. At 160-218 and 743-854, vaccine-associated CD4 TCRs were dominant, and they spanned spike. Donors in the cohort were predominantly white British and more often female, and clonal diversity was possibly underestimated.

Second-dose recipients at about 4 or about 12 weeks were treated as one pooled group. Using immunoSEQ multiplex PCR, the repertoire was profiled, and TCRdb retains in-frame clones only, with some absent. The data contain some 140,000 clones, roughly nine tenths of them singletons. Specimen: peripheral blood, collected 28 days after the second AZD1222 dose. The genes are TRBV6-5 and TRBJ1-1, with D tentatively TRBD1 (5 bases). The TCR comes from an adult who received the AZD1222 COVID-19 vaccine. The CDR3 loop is CASRLTGNTEAFF. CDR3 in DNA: TGTGCCAGCAGGCTTACAGGGAACACTGAAGCTTTCTTT.